Listed here is a single T cell receptor (beta chain). The target antigen is unknown. The J segment lost 9 bases and the V segment lost 1 base, leaving 13 bases of the junction unmatched. The CDR3 covers 17 residues. Germline-derived CDR1 and CDR2 are SGHRS and YFSETQ. The sequencing template was cDNA reverse transcribed from extracted RNA. Assay: immunoSEQ multiplex PCR; the TCRdb copy retains only in-frame clones and omits some. The sample contains 120,000 or so clones, over 60% of which appear only once. This specimen comes from a study of CD8+ T cells in alopecia areata. Across the study: Those patients who were treated received oral tofacitinib, which was given at 5 to 10 mg twice daily for moderate-to-severe alopecia areata.

Whole-study findings and limits: Lesional tissue from the scalp (especially in alopecia totalis/universalis) showed higher clonality than normal scalp. Only a single nonresponder existed, so baseline CD8+ expansion links stay unclear.

Regarding treatment: oral pan-JAK inhibitor, 5-10 mg twice daily. Alopecia areata patients had lesional scalp punch biopsies and peripheral blood taken from them. The sequence was obtained from a human donor with alopecia areata. The sample in question was CD4+ T cells sorted from blood, obtained at week 4, from a patient treated with tofacitinib. This chain uses TRBV5-1 with TRBJ2-1, with TRBD1 matching over 10 bases. For the CDR3, the DNA is TGCGCCAGCAGCTTGCACGACAGGGGGCGGGAGATTACTGAGCAGTTCTTC. It encodes CASSLHDRGREITEQFF.